A single sample is the source of the 22 T cell receptor beta chains below, sequenced in a study of cytomegalovirus exposure and HLA in healthy donors. Both 60 Vbeta primers and 13 Jbeta primers went into the PCR. Generated by immunoSEQ multiplex PCR, the TCRdb table keeps only in-frame clones and is missing some. The table lists 200,000 to 250,000 clones, around four fifths of them singletons, with around 3.9% in the top ten. Sequencing was carried out using PBMCs. These receptors were taken from a male donor in good health and CMV-seronegative.

This clone was observed a handful of times. The chain uses TRBV4-1 and TRBJ2-1; 8 bases line up with TRBD2. The germline gives CDR1 MGHRA, CDR2 YSYEKL. After removal of 3 bases from V and 6 bases from J, the junction contained 7 bases not matched to a gene. The CDR3 is 15 residues long. In DNA form, the CDR3 reads TGCGCCAGCAGCCATGGACTAGCAGTGGGCAATGAGCAGTTCTTC. Amino acids: CASSHGLAVGNEQFF.

The rearrangement links TRBV6-1 to TRBJ2-7; 9 nucleotides line up with TRBD2. The CDR3 sequence is 14 residues long. V lost 8 bases to trimming and J lost 1 base; unmatched junction nucleotides: 6. Germline CDR1 reads MNHNS; CDR2 reads SASEGT. CDR3 DNA sequence: TGTGCCAGCCGGGCTAGCGGGATTTCCTACGAGCAGTACTTC. Translated: CASRASGISYEQYF.

The chain uses TRBV19 and TRBJ1-5; 11 bases agree with TRBD1. The CDR3 covers 19 residues. The V and J ends lost 3 bases and 3 bases, in that order; junction bases with no gene match: 13. Germline V gene lookup returns CDR1 LNHDA and CDR2 SQIVND (reference sequence). In nucleotides, the CDR3 is TGTGCCAGTAGTATCAGGACAGGGGGCTTGCCTCTATACAATCAGCCCCAGCATTTT. This gives the protein CASSIRTGGLPLYNQPQHF.

The chain combines TRBV6-6 with TRBJ2-5; D is ambiguous. Germline V gene data show CDR1 as MNHNY and CDR2 as SVGAGI (reference sequence). The CDR3 is 11 residues long. The V end lost 6 bases, the J end lost 3 bases, and 5 bases lay between the germline ends. This CDR3 reads CASSPKETQYF. The DNA for the CDR3 is TGTGCCAGCAGCCCTAAAGAGACCCAGTACTTC.

V and J are TRBV5-4 and TRBJ1-1, with D tentatively TRBD1 (5 bases). The V end was cut by 5 bases, the J end by 8 bases, with 22 bases between. The length of the CDR3 is 15 residues. Germline CDR1 and CDR2: SGHNT and YYREEE (reference sequence). For the CDR3, the DNA is TGTGCCAGCAGGGGAGGGACCGACGCAGCTTCAGAAGCTTTCTTT. This sequence encodes CASRGGTDAASEAFF.

The chain joins TRBV7-2 to TRBJ2-6; a weak D match, TRBD2 (6 bases). CDR1 is SGHTA and CDR2 is FQGNSA in the germline V gene. The CDR3 sequence is 16 residues long. Between the trimmed V and J ends, which lost 2 bases and 2 bases, there was a span of 10 bases. CDR3: CASSLPGVAGANVLTF. In DNA form, the CDR3 reads TGTGCCAGCAGCTTACCGGGGGTCGCTGGGGCCAACGTCCTGACTTTC.

This clone was picked up a small number of times. This rearrangement joins TRBV5-1 to TRBJ1-6; D is unclear. V dropped 4 bases and J dropped 0 bases, with 14 bases sitting between them. The CDR3 consists of 17 residues. Germline lookup yields CDR1 SGHRS and CDR2 YFSETQ. The CDR3 DNA is TGCGCCAGCAGCCGGCAGGAGGTCAGCTCCTATAATTCACCCCTCCACTTT. Encoded protein: CASSRQEVSSYNSPLHF.

CDR3 residues: CASSRETGRLAEAFF. CDR3 bases: TGCGCCAGCAGCAGGGAGACAGGGAGGTTAGCTGAAGCTTTCTTT. The J gene is TRBJ1-1, the V gene TRBV5-1; 7 bases are a match to TRBD1. V lost 4 bases and J lost 6; bases outside the gene matches: 12. The CDR3 extends over 15 amino acids. Germline CDR1 is SGHRS and CDR2 is YFSETQ.

This chain links TRBV7-9 with TRBJ2-7, with 10 bases that match TRBD1. Germline CDR1 and CDR2: SEHNR and FQNEAQ (reference sequence). The junction had 13 bases not matched to a gene; V was cut back by 6 bases and J by 5 bases. This CDR3 region has 16 residues. The CDR3 DNA reads TGTGCCAGCAGTCGCGGGACAGGGGTTCCTTTGGACGAGCAGTACTTC. Its translation is CASSRGTGVPLDEQYF.

The rearrangement links TRBV14 to TRBJ2-7, with D possibly TRBD1 on 5 matching bases. Germline loops: CDR1 SGHDN, CDR2 FVKESK. The CDR3 totals 16 residues. Between the trimmed V and J ends, which lost 0 bases and 6 bases, there was a span of 18 bases. The CDR3 bases are TGTGCCAGCAGCCAAGATTTAGGAGCAGGGTGGGGCGAGCAGTACTTC. It specifies CASSQDLGAGWGEQYF. The full variable domain, rest sourced from reference TRBV14 and TRBJ2-7, is EAGVTQFPSHSVIEKGQTVTLRCDPISGHDNLYWYRRVMGKEIKFLLHFVKESKQDESGMPNNRFLAERTGGTYSTLKVQPAELEDSGVYFCASSQDLGAGWGEQYFGPGTRLTVT.

The rearrangement joins TRBV9 to TRBJ2-5; no definite D call. CDR1 SGDLS and CDR2 YYNGEE come from the germline V gene. V was trimmed by 2 bases and J by 4 bases, leaving 9 bases between them. This CDR3 region has 13 residues. The CDR3 loop reads CASSVGVGETQYF. CDR3 coding DNA: TGTGCCAGCAGCGTTGGAGTAGGAGAGACCCAGTACTTC.

The V and J genes are TRBV19 and TRBJ2-7; 12 bases agree with TRBD1. Germline CDR1 reads LNHDA; CDR2 reads SQIVND (reference sequence). The ends lost 0 bases at V and 5 bases at J; junction bases unmatched: 5. The CDR3 runs 16 residues. CDR3 sequence reads: CASSIDLGTGGDEQYF. The CDR3, as DNA: TGTGCCAGTAGTATAGACCTCGGGACAGGGGGCGACGAGCAGTACTTC.

The chain couples TRBV7-9 to TRBJ2-1, with 10 nucleotides matching TRBD1. The CDR3 is made up of 15 amino acids. Germline V gene sequence: CDR1 SEHNR, CDR2 FQNEAQ (reference sequence). The V and J ends lost 6 bases and 6 bases, in that order; junction bases with no gene match: 8. The CDR3 loop is CASSLTGGVINEQFF. CDR3 DNA: TGTGCCAGCAGTTTGACAGGGGGCGTTATCAATGAGCAGTTCTTC. The full variable domain, rest sourced from reference TRBV7-9 and TRBJ2-1, is DTGVSQNPRHKITKRGQNVTFRCDPISEHNRLYWYRQTLGQGPEFLTYFQNEAQLEKSRLLSDRFSAERPKGSFSTLEIQRTEQGDSAMYLCASSLTGGVINEQFFGPGTRLTVL.

A few counts support this clone. The chain employs TRBV6-6 and TRBJ1-2, with 11 bases matching TRBD1. The trim removed 7 bases at V and 7 bases at J, leaving 11 bases unmatched. The CDR3 sequence is 15 residues long. Germline V gives CDR1 MNHNY, CDR2 SVGAGI (reference sequence). The CDR3 protein is CASIEGGQGASGYTF. As DNA, the CDR3 is TGTGCCAGCATCGAGGGCGGACAGGGGGCCTCTGGCTACACCTTC.

CDR3 in DNA: TGTGCCAGCAGCTTAGGCAGCCCCAGGGGTAAACTGTTTTTT. Translation: CASSLGSPRGKLFF. V is TRBV11-2 and J is TRBJ1-4; TRBD1 might be the D (6 bases). Germline V gene sequence: CDR1 SGHAT, CDR2 FQNNGV. The CDR3 is made up of 14 amino acids. The V and J ends lost 1 base and 11 bases respectively, with 14 bases between them.

This clone has only one observation. This chain connects TRBV7-9 to TRBJ2-5, with 9 nucleotides matching TRBD2. The J call is in doubt because the DNA end fits TRBJ2-7 better. The CDR3 has 14 amino acids. CDR1 SEHNR and CDR2 FQNEAQ come from the germline V gene (reference sequence). In nucleotides, the CDR3 is TGTGCCAGCAGTCTTAGCGGGAGACTCTCCGAGCAGTACTTC. Encoded protein: CASSLSGRLSEQYF.

There are a few counts of this clone. This rearrangement joins TRBV6-1 to TRBJ1-3; 8 positions match TRBD1. V was clipped by 6 bases and J by 1 base; unmatched bases: 5. Germline CDR1 and CDR2: MNHNS and SASEGT. This CDR3 has 15 residues. CDR3 in amino acids: CASSQTGGSGNTIYF. CDR3 DNA sequence: TGTGCCAGCAGCCAAACAGGGGGGTCTGGAAACACCATATATTTT.

V usage is TRBV2 and J usage is TRBJ2-1; D is perhaps TRBD2 (6 bases). The CDR3 is 15 residues long. The V end was cut by 8 bases, the J end by 8 bases, with 22 bases between. Germline V gene sequence: CDR1 SNHLY, CDR2 FYNNEI. In nucleotides, the CDR3 is TGTGCCAGCGAGGGTCAGGGACGGGAGTACGATGAGCAGTTCTTC. It codes for CASEGQGREYDEQFF.

The rearrangement links TRBV19 to TRBJ2-1; 7 bases line up with TRBD1. This CDR3 has 13 residues. Germline assignment: CDR1 LNHDA and CDR2 SQIVND (reference sequence). V was pared by 6 bases and J by 4 bases, with 3 bases of the junction left unmatched. The CDR3 here is CASRDRPYNEQFF. CDR3 in DNA: TGTGCCAGTAGGGACAGGCCTTACAATGAGCAGTTCTTC.

The chain combines TRBV25-1 with TRBJ1-3; tentative D call: TRBD1 (6 bases). Germline CDR1 is MGHDK and CDR2 is SYGVNS. The CDR3 covers 14 residues. V gave up 7 bases and J gave up 4 bases, with 14 bases separating them. Here the CDR3 reads CASTAGTMGNTIYF. The CDR3 DNA follows: TGTGCCAGCACTGCAGGGACAATGGGAAACACCATATATTTT.

Remarks on this clone: The same CDR3 also results from other DNA sequences found in this sample. V is TRBV6-5 and J is TRBJ1-1, with 7 positions matching TRBD1. There are 14 residues in the CDR3. The J segment lost 1 base and the V segment lost 2 bases, leaving 1 base of the junction unmatched. CDR1 is MNHEY, CDR2 SVGAGI, per germline. The DNA of the CDR3 is TGTGCCAGCAGTTACAGGGGGCAGAACACTGAAGCTTTCTTT. As protein: CASSYRGQNTEAFF.

This clone was recorded a few times. The rearrangement links TRBV11-1 to TRBJ2-3; no clear D. The ends were cut back, 1 base at V and 1 base at J, with 9 bases in the middle. This CDR3 contains 15 residues. Per germline, CDR1 SGHAT and CDR2 FQDESV (reference sequence). The CDR3 loop is CASSLGTRGTDTQYF. The CDR3 coding sequence is TGTGCCAGCAGCTTAGGAACCCGGGGCACAGATACGCAGTATTTT.